Below, 7 T cell receptor beta chains from the same sample are listed, as sequenced in a study of blood T cell repertoires in COVID-19. Some clones are missing from TCRdb's copy, which holds only in-frame ones; the method was immunoSEQ multiplex PCR. The sample gives a few hundred thousand clones, 80% to 90% of which show up once; 6.5% to 8.5% is in the top ten. Sequencing was done on a sample of PBMCs or T cells enriched from blood (not recorded which). The receptor source for this set is a woman aged 60-75 years who had recovered from COVID-19.

The chain links TRBV6-4 to TRBJ1-4; 8 bases are a match to TRBD1. The CDR3 covers 14 residues. V was pared by 9 bases and J by 6 bases, with 9 bases of the junction left unmatched. Germline V gene lookup returns CDR1 MRHNA and CDR2 SNTAGT. CDR3: CARPATGEDEKLFF. The CDR3 nucleotides are TGTGCCAGGCCAGCGACAGGGGAGGATGAAAAACTGTTTTTT.

The genes are TRBV5-1 and TRBJ2-4; TRBD2 aligns across 8 bases. The CDR3 length is 14 residues. The germline V gene has CDR1 SGHRS and CDR2 YFSETQ. V trimming: 4 bases; J trimming: 7 bases; junction bases outside the gene matches: 7. In DNA form, the CDR3 reads TGCGCCAGCAGCCGTCCGGGAGGGGAGAACATTCAGTACTTC. This encodes CASSRPGGENIQYF.

The chain couples TRBV15 to TRBJ2-2; D is perhaps TRBD2 (6 bases). Trimming removed 11 bases from V and 5 bases from J, with 15 bases in between. The length of the CDR3 is 13 residues. Germline-derived CDR1 and CDR2 are LNHNV and YYDKDF (reference sequence). In nucleotides, the CDR3 is TGTGCCGCTGGGCCGGGGGAGACCGGGGAGCTGTTTTTT. This sequence encodes CAAGPGETGELFF.

The chain is built from TRBV4-1 and TRBJ2-7, with a possible D match to TRBD2 (5 bases). V was clipped by 4 bases and J by 2 bases, with 15 bases between them. This CDR3 is 15 amino acids long. CDR1 is MGHRA and CDR2 is YSYEKL in the germline V gene. CDR3 nucleotides: TGCGCCAGCAGCCGATCCATCGGGGAAACCTACGAGCAGTACGTC. As protein: CASSRSIGETYEQYV.

About this clone: Other DNA sequences in the sample encode the same CDR3. The chain couples TRBV30 to TRBJ2-3; D possibly corresponds to TRBD1 (5 bases). The CDR3 sequence is 13 residues long. Germline values: CDR1 GTSNPN, CDR2 SVGIG (reference sequence). With 0 bases removed from V and 3 bases from J, the gap between germline ends came to 7 bases. The CDR3 protein is CAWSVQGTDTQYF. The CDR3 DNA follows: TGTGCCTGGAGTGTTCAGGGAACAGATACGCAGTATTTT.

V gene TRBV19 combines with J gene TRBJ1-6; a weak D match, TRBD1 (5 bases). V lost 5 bases, J lost 8 bases, and 7 bases lay in between. Per the germline V gene, CDR1 is LNHDA and CDR2 is SQIVND (reference sequence). There are 12 residues in the CDR3. CDR3 sequence: CASSRGDSPLHF. For the CDR3, the DNA is TGTGCCAGTAGTCGGGGGGATTCACCCCTCCACTTT.

This rearrangement joins TRBV5-5 to TRBJ2-5, with 12 bases that match TRBD2. Germline trimming cut 1 base from V and 5 bases from J; bases unmatched to any gene: 3. Germline assignment: CDR1 SGHKS and CDR2 YYEKEE (reference sequence). The CDR3 length is 15 residues. This CDR3 reads CASSLPGLAGETQYF. The CDR3 DNA reads as TGTGCCAGCAGCTTGCCCGGACTAGCGGGGGAGACCCAGTACTTC.